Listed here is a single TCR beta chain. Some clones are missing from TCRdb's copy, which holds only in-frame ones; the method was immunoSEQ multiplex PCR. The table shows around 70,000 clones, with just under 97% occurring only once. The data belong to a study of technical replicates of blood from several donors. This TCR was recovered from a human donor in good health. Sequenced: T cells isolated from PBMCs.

CDR3 nucleotide sequence: TGTGCCATCAGTGATCTTTTCCAGCGGGAGTATTACGAGCAGTACTTC. Its protein product is CAISDLFQREYYEQYF. This sequence joins TRBV10-3 and TRBJ2-7, with 8 bases matching TRBD2. The J segment lost 4 bases and the V segment lost 3 bases, leaving 11 bases of the junction unmatched. CDR1 is ENHRY and CDR2 is SYGVKD in the germline V gene. There are 16 residues in the CDR3.